This passage covers 16 T cell receptor beta chains from one sample sequenced in a study of cytomegalovirus exposure and HLA in healthy donors (dated by TCRdb to 2016 to 2017). Receptor amplification or capture employed the immunoSEQ multiplex PCR assay. For the multiplex PCR, a mixture combining 60 forward primers for TCR Vbeta segments and 13 reverse primers for TCR Jbeta segments was used. The table was pulled from immuneACCESS by TCRdb, which kept in-frame rearrangements only. Such tables lose some clones; where checked, under half of the loss comes from unresolved V genes, and the rest has no known cause. In all, the sample holds 150,000 to 200,000 clones, and about 13% of those were seen once. Approximately 8.4% of the sample comes from the top ten. The sample consisted of PBMCs. These receptors were collected from a man aged 45-65 years in good health and CMV-seropositive.

The V call is TRBV11-2, the J call TRBJ2-1; D not certain. Trimming took 5 bases from V and 1 from J, leaving 18 bases between them. Germline V gene data show CDR1 as SGHAT and CDR2 as FQNNGV. The CDR3 sequence is 17 residues long. The CDR3 here is CASSPLRRRLSYNEQFF. The CDR3 DNA sequence: TGTGCCAGCAGCCCTCTTAGGCGGCGCTTATCCTACAATGAGCAGTTCTTC. Supplemented by reference TRBV11-2 and TRBJ2-1, the full variable domain reads EAGVAQSPRYKIIEKRQSVAFWCNPISGHATLYWYQQILGQGPKLLIQFQNNGVVDDSQLPKDRFSAERLKGVDSTLKIQPAKLEDSAVYLCASSPLRRRLSYNEQFFGPGTRLTVL.

The CDR3 bases are TGCGCCAGCAGCCCGACACAGGGGGTGGGTGAAGCTTTCTTT. Its translation: CASSPTQGVGEAFF. The chain links TRBV5-1 to TRBJ1-1; 8 bases are shared with TRBD1. CDR1 and CDR2 (germline): SGHRS, YFSETQ. Unmatched junction bases numbered 9, after V lost 4 bases and J lost 7 bases. There are 14 residues in the CDR3.

This clone was found a few times. The gene calls are TRBV5-1 and TRBJ2-2; D is unclear. Germline V gene sequence: CDR1 SGHRS, CDR2 YFSETQ. Trimming cost V 0 bases and J 4 bases, with 7 bases left between them. This CDR3 contains 14 residues. CDR3 amino acids: CASSLEAGTGELFF. CDR3 nucleotide sequence: TGCGCCAGCAGCTTGGAGGCAGGCACCGGGGAGCTGTTTTTT.

This clone has only a few counts. This chain joins TRBV18 and TRBJ1-1; D is unresolved. Per the germline V gene, CDR1 is KGHSH and CDR2 is LQKENI. This CDR3 comprises 13 residues. The V end was cut by 6 bases, the J end by 0 bases, with 8 bases between. The CDR3 DNA sequence: TGTGCCAGCTCGATTCCAGTGAACACTGAAGCTTTCTTT. As protein: CASSIPVNTEAFF.

The chain recombines TRBV5-4 with TRBJ2-2; D not resolved. The V gene lost 1 base and the J gene lost 0 bases, with 7 bases spanning the gap. Germline V CDR1 and CDR2: SGHNT, YYREEE (reference sequence). CDR3 size: 15 residues. CDR3 residues: CASSLPGANTGELFF. DNA of the CDR3: TGTGCCAGCAGCTTGCCCGGTGCGAACACCGGGGAGCTGTTTTTT.

This clone was observed a handful of times. The chain combines TRBV7-2 with TRBJ1-6, with 9 bases identical to TRBD1. From germline, CDR1 is SGHTA and CDR2 FQGNSA. Trimming at V came to 2 bases and at J to 0 bases, leaving 5 bases not matched to a gene. This CDR3 contains 18 residues. CDR3 nucleotide sequence: TGTGCCAGCAGCTTAACCGGGACAGGGAGCTCCTATAATTCACCCCTCCACTTT. This codes for CASSLTGTGSSYNSPLHF.

The chain recombines TRBV18 with TRBJ1-6; D is perhaps TRBD1 (5 bases). Trimming took 5 bases from V and 3 from J, leaving 11 bases between them. There are 15 residues in the CDR3. Germline loops: CDR1 KGHSH, CDR2 LQKENI. CDR3 DNA: TGTGCCAGCTCAGCGATGGGGCACTATAATTCACCCCTCCACTTT. Its translation: CASSAMGHYNSPLHF.

This clone was seen a handful of times. The chain is built from TRBV28 and TRBJ1-1; D is uncertain. V was cut by 3 bases and J by 4 bases, with 9 bases left in between. The CDR3 is 13 residues long. From germline, CDR1 is MDHEN and CDR2 SYDVKM. CDR3 nucleotides: TGTGCCAGCAGTTTCGGGGAGGGCACTGAAGCTTTCTTT. Amino acid sequence: CASSFGEGTEAFF.

The chain carries TRBV5-4 and TRBJ1-4; 7 nucleotides align to TRBD1. Trimming at V came to 1 base and at J to 1 base, leaving 1 base not matched to a gene. The CDR3 runs to 15 residues. Germline V gives CDR1 SGHNT, CDR2 YYREEE (reference sequence). CDR3 DNA sequence: TGTGCCAGCAGCTTGCGACAGGGAACTAATGAAAAACTGTTTTTT. Amino acid sequence: CASSLRQGTNEKLFF.

The rearrangement links TRBV9 to TRBJ1-2; tentative D call: TRBD1 (5 bases). Trimming shortened V by 5 bases and J by 6 bases, and 20 bases separated the two germline ends. The V gene's germline CDR1 is SGDLS and CDR2 YYNGEE. The CDR3 has 15 amino acids. The CDR3 region is CASSARVGEVNGYTF. CDR3 DNA: TGTGCCAGCAGTGCCCGGGTAGGGGAGGTGAATGGCTACACCTTC. Together with reference TRBV9 and TRBJ1-2, the CDR3 gives the full variable domain: DSGVTQTPKHLITATGQRVTLRCSPRSGDLSVYWYQQSLDQGLQFLIQYYNGEERAKGNILERFSAQQFPDLHSELNLSSLELGDSALYFCASSARVGEVNGYTFGSGTRLTVV.

Points on this clone: A far larger clone is off by one base, so a read error is likely. The chain links TRBV13 to TRBJ1-1; D unclear. Trimming took off 6 bases at V and 5 bases at J, with 10 bases between the two ends. Germline CDR1 reads PRHDT; CDR2 reads FYEKMQ (reference sequence). The CDR3 covers 12 residues. Here the CDR3 DNA reads TGTGCCAGCAGGATTGGGAGAACTGAAGCTTTCTTT. It codes for CASRIGRTEAFF.

The V and J genes are TRBV7-2 and TRBJ1-1; no clear D. This CDR3 has 11 amino acids. Germline CDR1 and CDR2: SGHTA and FQGNSA. In nucleotides, the CDR3 is TGTGCGAGTTTTTTGAACACTGAAGCTTTCTTT. Protein sequence: CASFLNTEAFF.

This chain uses TRBV6-1 with TRBJ2-1, with D possibly being TRBD1 (6 bases). Germline V lookup: CDR1 MNHNS, CDR2 SASEGT. This CDR3 has 15 residues. The germline V and J ends were trimmed by 1 base and 4 bases, with 11 bases remaining between them. CDR3 sequence (DNA): TGTGCCAGCAGTGAAGGGACAGCTAGATACAATGAGCAGTTCTTC. Its protein product is CASSEGTARYNEQFF.

This chain connects TRBV13 to TRBJ1-1; D is perhaps TRBD1 (6 bases). CDR3 length: 14 amino acids. Trimming cost V 5 bases and J 1 base, with 11 bases left between them. The germline gives CDR1 PRHDT, CDR2 FYEKMQ (reference sequence). The CDR3 coding sequence is TGTGCCAGCAGCGCGTCGACAGGGAACACTGAAGCTTTCTTT. Protein sequence: CASSASTGNTEAFF.

This rearrangement joins TRBV7-2 to TRBJ2-2, with 8 bases identical to TRBD1. This CDR3 has 16 residues. The germline V gene encodes CDR1 SGHTA and CDR2 FQGNSA. J gave up 3 bases and V 5 bases, and 8 bases lay outside the gene matches. CDR3 region: CASSGGQGIDTGELFF. The CDR3 DNA reads as TGTGCCAGCAGCGGCGGACAGGGTATCGACACCGGGGAGCTGTTTTTT.

In its sample, this clone was seen a few times. The rearrangement uses TRBV30 and TRBJ1-1; weak D call: TRBD1 (5 bases). Germline assignment: CDR1 GTSNPN and CDR2 SVGIG (reference sequence). CDR3 length: 16 residues. Between the trimmed V and J ends, which lost 1 base and 3 bases, there was a span of 18 bases. The CDR3 spells CAWSGGRRAGDTEAFF. DNA of the CDR3: TGTGCCTGGAGTGGCGGCAGGAGAGCGGGGGACACTGAAGCTTTCTTT.